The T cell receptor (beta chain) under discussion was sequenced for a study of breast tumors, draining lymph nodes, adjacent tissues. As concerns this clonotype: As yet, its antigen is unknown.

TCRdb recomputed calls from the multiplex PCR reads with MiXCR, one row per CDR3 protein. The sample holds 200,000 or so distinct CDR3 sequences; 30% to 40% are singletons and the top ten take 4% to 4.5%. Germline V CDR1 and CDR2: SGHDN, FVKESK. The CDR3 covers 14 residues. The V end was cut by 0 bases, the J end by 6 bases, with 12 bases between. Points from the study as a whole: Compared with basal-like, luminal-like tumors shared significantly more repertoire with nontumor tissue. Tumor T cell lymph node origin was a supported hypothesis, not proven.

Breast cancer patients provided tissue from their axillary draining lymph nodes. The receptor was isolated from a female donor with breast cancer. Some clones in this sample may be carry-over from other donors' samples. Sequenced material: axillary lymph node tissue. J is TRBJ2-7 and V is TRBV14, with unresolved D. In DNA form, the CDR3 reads TGTGCCAGCAGCCAAGAGAGCGTCGGCACCGAGCAGTACTTC. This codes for CASSQESVGTEQYF.